This entry concerns a single T cell receptor beta chain. Its specificity is unknown. The source of the sample is a study of early stage breast cancer tumors. Overall study: ER+/PR+/HER2- status applied to about 70% of the 16 invasive breast tumors. Whole-study findings and limits: Commonly generated sequences made up most enriched TCRB sequences shared between patients.

Germline CDR1 SGHRS, CDR2 YFSETQ. This CDR3 has 14 residues. Trimming removed 7 bases from V and 6 bases from J; junction bases left unmatched: 4. TCRdb keeps only in-frame clones here, not all; method: immunoSEQ multiplex PCR. Among 50,000 to 65,000 clones listed, about 80% were seen once. The sequenced material came from blood. This sequence joins TRBV5-1 and TRBJ2-1, with 13 bases that match TRBD2. The clonotype originates from a person in their twenties or thirties with breast cancer. CDR3 loop: CASQTSGRANEQFF. The CDR3 nucleotides are TGCGCCAGCCAAACTAGCGGGAGGGCCAATGAGCAGTTCTTC.